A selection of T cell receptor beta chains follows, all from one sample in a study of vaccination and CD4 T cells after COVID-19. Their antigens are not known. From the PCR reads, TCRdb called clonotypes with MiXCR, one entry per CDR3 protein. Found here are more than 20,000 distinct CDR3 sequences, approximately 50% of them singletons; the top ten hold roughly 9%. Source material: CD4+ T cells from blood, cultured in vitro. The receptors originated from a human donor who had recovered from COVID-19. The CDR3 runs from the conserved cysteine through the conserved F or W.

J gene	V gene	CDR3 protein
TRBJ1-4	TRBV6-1	CASSLLGVGEKLFF
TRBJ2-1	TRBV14	CASTTGGGYEQFF
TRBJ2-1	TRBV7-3	CASSSYWGNEQFF
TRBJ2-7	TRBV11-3	CASSLGFSAGIYEQYF
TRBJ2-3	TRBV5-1	CASSLIVVGTNTDTQYF
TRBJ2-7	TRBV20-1	CSASGVNEQYF
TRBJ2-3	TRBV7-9	CASSLRDLDTDTQYF
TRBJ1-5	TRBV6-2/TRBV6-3	CASNDRSNQPQHF
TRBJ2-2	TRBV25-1	CASSQTGGTTGELFF
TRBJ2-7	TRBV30	CAWSVNERGQYF
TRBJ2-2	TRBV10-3	CAISESQGAANTGELFF
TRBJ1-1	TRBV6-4	CASRQDRNTEAFF
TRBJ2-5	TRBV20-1	CSAVMTGETQYF
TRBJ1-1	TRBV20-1	CSARISGGGYTEAFF
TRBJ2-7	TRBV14	CASSQRQVGGPYEQYF
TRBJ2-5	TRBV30	CAWNVGGLGETQYF
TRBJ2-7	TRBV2	CASSELAGAVSYEQYF
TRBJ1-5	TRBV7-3	CASSLSGPNQPQHF
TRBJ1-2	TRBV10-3	CAISESVGSGVGYTF
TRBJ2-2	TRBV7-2	CASSPLLSGARGTGELFF
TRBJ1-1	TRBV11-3	CASSSYRGTNTEAFF
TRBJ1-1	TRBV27	CASRFVGAEAFF
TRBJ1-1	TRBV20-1	CSAIPHGRGLLNTEAFF
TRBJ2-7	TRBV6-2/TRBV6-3	CASNLQGPYEQYF
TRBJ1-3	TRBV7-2	CASSPRGQGNTIYF
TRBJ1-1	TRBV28	CASSLRGMNTEAFF
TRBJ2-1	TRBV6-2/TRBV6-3	CASSRSGEQFF
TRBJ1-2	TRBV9	CASSVYNYGYTF
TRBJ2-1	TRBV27	CASSLDRDSYNEQFF
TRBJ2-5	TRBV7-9	CASSLGAGGQETQYF
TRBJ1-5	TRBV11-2	CASSLDGTGSQPQHF
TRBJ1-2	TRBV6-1	CASNPTGQGIHYGYTF
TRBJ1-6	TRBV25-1	CASSVGTTSSYNSPLHF
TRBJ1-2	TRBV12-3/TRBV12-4	CASSHATDYGYTF
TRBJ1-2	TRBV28	CASSFTFRTGSYVDGYTF
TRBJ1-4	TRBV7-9	CASSLGWTGGRVNEKLFF
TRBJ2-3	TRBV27	CASRSRASGSTDTQYF
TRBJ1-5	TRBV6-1	CASSLDRYQPQHF
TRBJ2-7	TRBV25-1	CASRDSSYEQYF
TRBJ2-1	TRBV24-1	CATSDQILAEEQFF
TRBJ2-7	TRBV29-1	CSVLVYSYEQYF
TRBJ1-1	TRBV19	CASSRWGEAFF
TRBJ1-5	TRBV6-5	CASSYSSRVDQPQHF
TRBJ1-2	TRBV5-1	CASSLQSTGPYGYTF
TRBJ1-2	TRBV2	CASSGATANYGYTF
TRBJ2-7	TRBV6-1	CASSFGGEQYF
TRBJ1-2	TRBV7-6	CASSPGPGEVNYGYTF
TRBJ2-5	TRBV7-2	CASSLSGETQYF
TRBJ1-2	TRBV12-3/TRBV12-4	CASSRQGFPYGYTF
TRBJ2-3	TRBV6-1	CASTLRGADTQYF
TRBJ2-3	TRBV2	CASSGQGFSTDTQYF
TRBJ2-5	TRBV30	CAWATYQETQYF
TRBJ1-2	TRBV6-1	CASSEAMGEVRGYTF
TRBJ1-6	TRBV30	CAWSVHGTTGGGSPLHF
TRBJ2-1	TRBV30	CAWTISSEQFF
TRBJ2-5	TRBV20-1	CSARDLGRQETQYF
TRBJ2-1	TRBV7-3	CASSLSGEQFF
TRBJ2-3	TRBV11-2	CASSEAGDTQYF
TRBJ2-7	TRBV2	CASSEQGGRAHF
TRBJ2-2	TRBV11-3	CASSKGTTAGELFF